One TCR beta chain is described in this entry. This entry belongs to a study of blood T cell repertoires in COVID-19. At the level of the study: The analysed material was cDNA or gDNA that came from T cells, B-cell-depleted T cells, or PBMCs.

Living in about 25 US areas, the participants were between 18 and 89 years of age. Participants' reported clinical history set cohort assignment. Recovered status in Cohort 3 required two negative PCRs, clearance, or symptom resolution. CDR3 length equals 13 residues. V was trimmed by 3 bases and J by 5 bases, leaving 7 bases between them. Produced via immunoSEQ multiplex PCR; TCRdb's table is partial and in-frame only. The sample carries hundreds of thousands of clones, approximately 90% recorded once. The receptor was isolated from a middle-aged woman who had recovered from COVID-19. The chain couples TRBV12-3 or TRBV12-4 to TRBJ1-4; no clear D. The sequenced sample was PBMCs or T cells enriched from blood (not recorded which). CDR3 bases: TGTGCCAGCAGTTTCGGGATGAATGAAAAACTGTTTTTT. The encoded protein is CASSFGMNEKLFF.